Listed below are T cell receptor beta chains from one sample, sequenced in a study of cytomegalovirus exposure and HLA in healthy donors. The repertoire was sequenced with immunoSEQ multiplex PCR; TCRdb's copy has only in-frame clones and lacks some. This repertoire shows about 140,000 clones, over 65% found once; its top ten account for approximately 1.6%. The sequencing input was PBMCs. All receptors derive from a woman in her 30s in good health and CMV-seronegative. CDR3s include the opening cysteine and the closing phenylalanine or tryptophan. Each record gives: clone size, V gene, J gene, D gene, CDR3 DNA, CDR3 protein. The D gene is left open where the match is weak. Size tells how often a clone was seen (once, few, many) or the class of an expanded clone, and some rows leave it out.

NA	TRBV7-9	TRBJ1-1	TRBD1	TGTGCCAGCAGCTTGACAGGGGCATACACTGAAGCTTTCTTT	CASSLTGAYTEAFF
NA	TRBV6-1	TRBJ1-5	NA	TGTGCCAGCAGTGAATTAGGGGCCGGTCAGCCCCAGCATTTT	CASSELGAGQPQHF
NA	TRBV28	TRBJ2-1	TRBD2	TGTGCCAGCAGTATCAGCGGGGGGGCAACCAATGAGCAGTTCTTC	CASSISGGATNEQFF
few	TRBV7-6	TRBJ2-5	NA	TGTGCCAGCAGCTTAAGCCCGGGAAATTTCGCAGAGACCCAGTACTTC	CASSLSPGNFAETQYF
NA	TRBV5-1	TRBJ1-1	NA	TGCGCCAGCAGCTTGCAATGGAGGAACACTGAAGCTTTCTTT	CASSLQWRNTEAFF
NA	TRBV6-5	TRBJ2-7	TRBD1	TGTGCCAGCAGTTACTCGTCCAGGGGGCCCCTGTACGAGCAGTACTTC	CASSYSSRGPLYEQYF
NA	TRBV11-2	TRBJ2-7	TRBD1	TGTGCCAGCAGCTTAGATAGGGGGACAGGGAATTTACGGGTGCAGTACTTC	CASSLDRGTGNLRVQYF
NA	TRBV7-6	TRBJ2-5	NA	TGTGCCAGCAGCTTAAGACAACAAGAGACCCAGTACTTC	CASSLRQQETQYF
NA	TRBV7-2	TRBJ2-2	NA	TGTGCCAGCAGCGCGGGGCGGAACACCGGGGAGCTGTTTTTT	CASSAGRNTGELFF
NA	TRBV5-5	TRBJ2-3	TRBD1	TGTGCCTCAGGGGGCGCAGGCACAGATACGCAGTATTTT	CASGGAGTDTQYF
NA	TRBV28	TRBJ1-1	NA	TGTGCCAGCAGTTCCCCCGGGACATTAATGAACACTGAAGCTTTCTTT	CASSSPGTLMNTEAFF
NA	TRBV21-1	TRBJ2-1	NA	TGTGCCAGCAGCAAGAGGATACTAACCTTAAACAATGAGCAGTTCTTC	CASSKRILTLNNEQFF
NA	TRBV14	TRBJ2-3	NA	TGTGCCAGCAGCCAAGATACGGGTTTCACAGATACGCAGTATTTT	CASSQDTGFTDTQYF
NA	TRBV7-9	TRBJ2-7	TRBD1	TGTGCCAGCAGCCCGATAGGGACAGGGGACCGCGACTACGAGCAGTACTTC	CASSPIGTGDRDYEQYF
NA	TRBV6-1	TRBJ1-2	TRBD1	TGTGCCAGCAGTTTCACAGGGGAAGGTGGCTATGGCTACACCTTC	CASSFTGEGGYGYTF
NA	TRBV28	TRBJ2-3	TRBD2	TGTGCCAGCGGGACTAGCGGCCGTAGAACGGAAGATACGCAGTATTTT	CASGTSGRRTEDTQYF
NA	TRBV7-9	TRBJ2-5	TRBD1	TGTGCCAGCAGCTTATTTAGAGGACAGGGGCAAGAGACCCAGTACTTC	CASSLFRGQGQETQYF
NA	TRBV6-5	TRBJ1-5	NA	TGTGCCAGCAGTACCGGCGGGGCAATTGATCAGCCCCAGCATTTT	CASSTGGAIDQPQHF
NA	TRBV7-3	TRBJ2-3	TRBD2	TGTGCCAGCAGCTTAACTAGCGGGGGGGCCGGTTTGACAGATACGCAGTATTTT	CASSLTSGGAGLTDTQYF
NA	TRBV9	TRBJ1-2	NA	TGTGCCAGCAGCCCAGACAGCTACGGCTACACCTTC	CASSPDSYGYTF
few	TRBV27	TRBJ1-1	NA	TGTGCCAGCAGTTTACTGGAGGGGAACACTGAAGCTTTCTTT	CASSLLEGNTEAFF
NA	TRBV7-2	TRBJ1-5	TRBD1	TGTGCCAGCAGTCGCAGGTCAGGGGACAGGGGCAATCAGCCCCAGCATTTT	CASSRRSGDRGNQPQHF
large	TRBV29-1	TRBJ1-6	NA	TGCAGCGTCATGGAGGGGAGCTCCTATAATTCACCCCTCCACTTT	CSVMEGSSYNSPLHF
NA	TRBV28	TRBJ2-7	TRBD2	TGTGCCAGCAGTTCCTTAAAGCGGGGGGGTTCCTACGAGCAGTACTTC	CASSSLKRGGSYEQYF